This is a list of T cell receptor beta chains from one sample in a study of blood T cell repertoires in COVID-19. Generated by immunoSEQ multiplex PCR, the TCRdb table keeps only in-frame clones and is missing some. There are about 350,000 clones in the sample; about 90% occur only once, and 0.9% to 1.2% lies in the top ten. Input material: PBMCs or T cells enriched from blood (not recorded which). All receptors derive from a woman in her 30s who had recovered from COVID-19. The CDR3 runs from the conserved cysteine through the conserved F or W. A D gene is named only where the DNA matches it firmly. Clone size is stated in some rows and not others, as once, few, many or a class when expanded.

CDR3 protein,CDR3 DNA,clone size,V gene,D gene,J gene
CASSGVAGYTF,TGTGCCAGCAGCGGCGTAGCCGGCTACACCTTC,NA,TRBV9,NA,TRBJ1-2
CASSSRTREQETQYF,TGTGCCAGCAGCTCCCGGACTAGGGAACAAGAGACCCAGTACTTC,NA,TRBV7-6,TRBD2,TRBJ2-5
CASSSTTGADTIYF,TGCGCCAGCAGCTCAACGACAGGGGCGGACACCATATATTTT,NA,TRBV5-1,TRBD1,TRBJ1-3
CASSQLRSQGAAYGYTF,TGTGCCAGCAGCCAGCTTAGATCACAGGGGGCTGCCTATGGCTACACCTTC,NA,TRBV5-4,TRBD1,TRBJ1-2
CASSGQGQNSPLHF,TGTGCCAGCAGTGGACAGGGGCAAAATTCACCCCTCCACTTT,NA,TRBV25-1,TRBD1,TRBJ1-6
CASSLGGPPLHF,TGTGCCAGCAGCTTAGGGGGGCCACCCCTCCACTTT,NA,TRBV7-9,NA,TRBJ1-6
CASSLPGNQPQHF,TGTGCCAGCAGCTTGCCAGGTAATCAGCCCCAGCATTTT,NA,TRBV5-5,NA,TRBJ1-5
CASSQVTGGNTGELFF,TGTGCCAGCAGCCAAGTGACAGGTGGGAACACCGGGGAGCTGTTTTTT,NA,TRBV3-1/TRBV3-2,NA,TRBJ2-2
CASSPDTSYEQYF,TGCGCCAGCAGCCCTGACACCTCCTACGAGCAGTACTTC,once,TRBV5-1,NA,TRBJ2-7
CASSANYGTVISVQHF,TGTGCCAGCAGTGCGAACTACGGGACAGTCATCAGTGTCCAGCATTTT,once,TRBV2,TRBD1,TRBJ1-5
CASTRDLGREQYF,TGTGCCAGCACCCGGGACCTGGGGAGGGAGCAGTACTTC,NA,TRBV5-5,NA,TRBJ2-7
CASSPATLRGQETQYF,TGTGCCAGCAGCCCTGCCACTCTCCGGGGACAAGAGACCCAGTACTTC,NA,TRBV7-2,NA,TRBJ2-5
CATSKRTGSLYNEQFF,TGTGCCACCAGCAAAAGGACGGGATCTCTCTACAATGAGCAGTTCTTC,once,TRBV15,NA,TRBJ2-1
CASSISGSHGGQETQYF,TGTGCCAGTAGTATATCGGGGTCTCACGGGGGCCAAGAGACCCAGTACTTC,NA,TRBV19,NA,TRBJ2-5
CASSHENNEQFF,TGTGCCAGCAGCCACGAGAACAATGAGCAGTTCTTC,many,TRBV4-2,NA,TRBJ2-1
CASRPARGRSDTNGYTF,TGTGCCAGTAGGCCCGCCAGGGGGCGAAGTGACACGAATGGCTACACCTTC,once,TRBV19,TRBD1,TRBJ1-2
CASSVGGVLGQETQYF,TGTGCCAGCAGCGTGGGGGGGGTTTTAGGCCAAGAGACCCAGTACTTC,NA,TRBV5-4,TRBD2,TRBJ2-5
CASSGSGTGDQPQHF,TGTGCCAGCAGTGGTTCCGGGACAGGGGATCAGCCCCAGCATTTT,NA,TRBV25-1,TRBD1,TRBJ1-5
CASSLLQGTGNTIYF,TGTGCCAGCAGCTTGCTACAGGGTACTGGAAACACCATATATTTT,NA,TRBV5-6,NA,TRBJ1-3
CASSLDSFYGYTF,TGTGCCAGCAGCCTTGACAGTTTCTATGGCTACACCTTC,NA,TRBV3-1/TRBV3-2,NA,TRBJ1-2
CASSFMSQQPQHF,TGTGCCAGCAGCTTTATGTCCCAGCAGCCCCAGCATTTT,NA,TRBV3-1/TRBV3-2,NA,TRBJ1-5
CASSSEGNTEAFF,TGTGCCAGCAGCTCAGAGGGGAACACTGAAGCTTTCTTT,NA,TRBV7-2,NA,TRBJ1-1
CASSHGLAGQETQYF,TGCGCCAGCAGCCACGGACTAGCGGGACAAGAGACCCAGTACTTC,NA,TRBV4-1,TRBD2,TRBJ2-5
CASSDQGSTEAFF,TGTGCCAGCAGTGATCAGGGGAGTACTGAAGCTTTCTTT,NA,TRBV6-1,NA,TRBJ1-1
CASSQVHRAYSGNTIYF,TGTGCCAGCAGCCAAGTACACAGGGCTTACTCTGGAAACACCATATATTTT,NA,TRBV3-1/TRBV3-2,NA,TRBJ1-3
CASSLSLSGGFSSYEQYF,TGTGCCAGCAGTTTATCTCTTAGCGGGGGCTTTAGCTCCTACGAGCAGTACTTC,once,TRBV27,TRBD2,TRBJ2-7
CASSLTGGTVDEQFF,TGTGCCAGCAGCTTGACAGGGGGGACTGTGGATGAGCAGTTCTTC,few,TRBV5-4,TRBD1,TRBJ2-1
CASSRRGDLNYGYTF,TGTGCCAGCAGCCGTAGAGGTGACCTAAACTATGGCTACACCTTC,once,TRBV5-8,NA,TRBJ1-2
CASSLGGGTGELFF,TGTGCCAGCAGTTTGGGGGGAGGCACCGGGGAGCTGTTTTTT,NA,TRBV27,NA,TRBJ2-2
CASSPDGRGSYGYTF,TGCGCCAGCAGCCCCGATGGGAGGGGGAGCTATGGCTACACCTTC,once,TRBV5-1,NA,TRBJ1-2
CASSFRAGALYGYTF,TGTGCCAGCAGCTTTCGGGCAGGGGCCCTCTATGGCTACACCTTC,NA,TRBV11-1,NA,TRBJ1-2